Below are 14 T cell receptor beta chains sequenced from a single sample in a study of beta chain features in type 1 diabetes. The sequenced template was cDNA made from the entire isolated RNA. Assay: immunoSEQ multiplex PCR; the TCRdb copy retains only in-frame clones and omits some. The sample includes around 240,000 clones, approximately 70% of them seen just once. The sample was naive CD4+ T cells from blood. These receptors came from a young man in good health.

The J gene is TRBJ2-1, the V gene TRBV25-1; D perhaps matches TRBD1 (6 bases). There are 14 residues in the CDR3. Trimming stripped 6 bases from V and 0 bases from J, with 9 bases between. The germline V gene encodes CDR1 MGHDK and CDR2 SYGVNS. The CDR3 sequence is CASRDSASYNEQFF. The CDR3 nucleotides are TGTGCCAGCAGGGACAGCGCCTCCTACAATGAGCAGTTCTTC. The full variable domain, in which reference TRBV25-1 and TRBJ2-1 provide the parts outside the CDR3, is EADIYQTPRYLVIGTGKKITLECSQTMGHDKMYWYQQDPGMELHLIHYSYGVNSTEKGDLSSESTVSRIRTEHFPLTLESARPSHTSQYLCASRDSASYNEQFFGPGTRLTVL.

This chain connects TRBV29-1 to TRBJ2-7, with D maybe TRBD1 (6 bases). Germline V gene lookup returns CDR1 SQVTM and CDR2 ANQGSEA. There are 12 residues in the CDR3. V shed 7 bases and J shed 0 bases, with 10 bases lying between them. CDR3 in DNA: TGCAGCGGGACGGACAGCTCCTACGAGCAGTACTTC. Translation: CSGTDSSYEQYF.

This clone was detected a few times. The chain joins TRBV29-1 to TRBJ1-4, with TRBD1 identical over 9 bases. After removal of 6 bases from V and 8 bases from J, the junction contained 7 bases not matched to a gene. The CDR3 consists of 13 residues. CDR1 is SQVTM and CDR2 is ANQGSEA in the germline V gene. The CDR3 loop is CSVEDRGEEKLFF. DNA for the CDR3: TGCAGCGTCGAGGACAGGGGTGAGGAAAAACTGTTTTTT.

On this clone: This sample also contains other DNA sequences that code for the same CDR3. V gene TRBV7-9 combines with J gene TRBJ2-3; no clear D gene. Trimming took 5 bases from V and 0 from J, leaving 6 bases between them. The CDR3 length is 13 residues. Germline CDR1 SEHNR, CDR2 FQNEAQ (reference sequence). The DNA of the CDR3 is TGTGCCAGCAGCCCCCCTAGCACAGATACGCAGTATTTT. This translates into CASSPPSTDTQYF.

The chain carries TRBV4-3 and TRBJ2-2, with D hard to call. The CDR3 is made up of 15 amino acids. Germline V gene lookup returns CDR1 LGHNA and CDR2 YSLEER. Trimming pared 0 bases from V and 0 bases from J, leaving 5 bases between. The CDR3, as DNA: TGCGCCAGCAGCCAAGAAGCAACGAACACCGGGGAGCTGTTTTTT. This encodes CASSQEATNTGELFF.

V usage is TRBV2 and J usage is TRBJ2-2; 7 bases are a match to TRBD2. The CDR3 spans 15 residues. After removal of 2 bases from V and 3 bases from J, the junction contained 3 bases not matched to a gene. Germline assignment: CDR1 SNHLY and CDR2 FYNNEI. CDR3 in DNA: TGTGCCAGCAGTGAACGGGCGGGAGACACCGGGGAGCTGTTTTTT. As protein: CASSERAGDTGELFF. Using reference TRBV2 and TRBJ2-2 for the parts outside the CDR3, the full variable domain is EPEVTQTPSHQVTQMGQEVILRCVPISNHLYFYWYRQILGQKVEFLVSFYNNEISEKSEIFDDQFSVERPDGSNFTLKIRSTKLEDSAMYFCASSERAGDTGELFFGEGSRLTVL.

The rearrangement uses TRBV30 and TRBJ1-5; D ambiguous. V lost 0 bases and J 5 bases, leaving 5 bases between the germline ends. The CDR3 totals 12 residues. Germline V gene data show CDR1 as GTSNPN and CDR2 as SVGIG (reference sequence). CDR3 sequence reads: CAWSVTHQPQHF. Written as DNA, the CDR3 is TGTGCCTGGAGTGTAACCCATCAGCCCCAGCATTTT.

The genes are TRBV11-2 and TRBJ2-4; 8 bases are a match to TRBD1. In germline, CDR1 is SGHAT, CDR2 FQNNGV. The CDR3 consists of 15 residues. With V trimmed by 1 base and J by 7 bases, 6 bases remained unmatched. CDR3 loop: CASSLGRQGWNIQYF. The CDR3 DNA is TGTGCCAGCAGCTTAGGGAGACAGGGGTGGAACATTCAGTACTTC.

J is TRBJ2-5 and V is TRBV5-1; a possible D gene is TRBD2 (5 bases). This CDR3 is 14 amino acids long. With 1 base removed from V and 5 bases from J, the gap between germline ends came to 12 bases. In germline, CDR1 is SGHRS, CDR2 YFSETQ. The CDR3 sequence is CASSLKEALETQYF. In DNA, the CDR3 is TGCGCCAGCAGCTTGAAGGAGGCCTTGGAGACCCAGTACTTC.

The CDR3: CASSPTGFSYNEQFF. The CDR3 coding sequence is TGTGCCAGCTCACCCACAGGTTTCTCCTACAATGAGCAGTTCTTC. The chain carries TRBV18 and TRBJ2-1; TRBD1 is a possible D gene (5 bases). V was trimmed by 3 bases and J by 0 bases, leaving 9 bases between them. Germline CDR1 and CDR2: KGHSH and LQKENI. This CDR3 is 15 amino acids long. Variable domain in full (rest from reference TRBV18 and TRBJ2-1): NAGVMQNPRHLVRRRGQEARLRCSPMKGHSHVYWYRQLPEEGLKFMVYLQKENIIDESGMPKERFSAEFPKEGPSILRIQQVVRGDSAAYFCASSPTGFSYNEQFFGPGTRLTVL.

This rearrangement joins TRBV10-3 to TRBJ2-1; 10 bases agree with TRBD2. V shed 6 bases, J shed 6 bases, and the junction held 5 bases outside the gene matches. Germline V gene data show CDR1 as ENHRY and CDR2 as SYGVKD. The CDR3 totals 14 residues. The CDR3 DNA reads as TGTGCCATCAGCAAGCGGGAGGGCCCCAATGAGCAGTTCTTC. It specifies CAISKREGPNEQFF.

This sequence joins TRBV9 and TRBJ2-1; TRBD1 might be the D (6 bases). The CDR3 runs to 14 residues. Germline V gene lookup returns CDR1 SGDLS and CDR2 YYNGEE. Trimming stripped 4 bases from V and 5 bases from J, with 13 bases between. CDR3 sequence (DNA): TGTGCCAGCAGCCCAAGGACAGTCAACAATGAGCAGTTCTTC. It is translated as CASSPRTVNNEQFF.

This clone came up a few times. The V and J genes are TRBV11-2 and TRBJ2-2, with D hard to call. The V gene lost 7 bases and the J gene lost 0 bases, with 12 bases spanning the gap. There are 15 residues in the CDR3. Germline V gene lookup returns CDR1 SGHAT and CDR2 FQNNGV. CDR3 nucleotides: TGTGCCAGCATCCCCCGTGGGTCGAACACCGGGGAGCTGTTTTTT. Its translation is CASIPRGSNTGELFF.

This clone was observed a few times. The CDR3 spells CSVEGGIGTQYF. CDR3 DNA sequence: TGCAGCGTTGAAGGGGGGATTGGTACGCAGTATTTT. This rearrangement joins TRBV29-1 to TRBJ2-3; D is possibly TRBD1 or TRBD2 (5 bases each). The germline V and J ends were trimmed by 1 base and 8 bases, with 10 bases remaining between them. The CDR3 covers 12 residues. From germline, CDR1 is SQVTM and CDR2 ANQGSEA.